Described below is a single TCR beta chain sequence and its context. At the DNA level, this CDR3 is encoded by other sequences in the same sample as well. These data come from a study of shared clonotypes between healthy human individuals. Turning to the study itself: Aged between 18 and 49, the donors were a couple of women and a few men. Per-donor plates numbered three CD4 naive, three CD4 memory, two CD8 naive and one CD8 memory.

Using immunoSEQ multiplex PCR, the repertoire was profiled, and TCRdb retains in-frame clones only, with some absent. This table holds 2 million to 3 million clones, 93% found once. Trimming removed 4 bases from V and 2 bases from J, with 9 bases in between. This CDR3 is 13 amino acids long. The germline V gene has CDR1 SGHTA and CDR2 FQGNSA. Every contributor of samples was a Caucasian grown-up residing in Nashville, Tennessee. V is TRBV7-2 and J is TRBJ2-7, with D perhaps TRBD1 or TRBD2 (5 bases each). The sequenced material came from naive CD4+ T cells from PBMCs. Regarding subset: CD45RA+ positively selected. The clonotype comes from a man between 18 and 35 years old in good health. Some clones in this sample may be carry-over from other donors' samples. The CDR3 spells CASSSGRAYEQYF. CDR3 DNA sequence: TGTGCCAGCAGCTCGGGACGAGCCTACGAGCAGTACTTC.